This T cell receptor beta chain emerged from a study of beta chain features in type 1 diabetes. With respect to this clone: Its target is unknown. Other DNA sequences from this sample encode an identical CDR3 as well.

V was trimmed by 4 bases and J by 5 bases, leaving 11 bases between them. Germline lookup yields CDR1 SQVTM and CDR2 ANQGSEA. The CDR3 has 12 amino acids. General study results and limits: Patients with Type 1 diabetes showed moderately but significantly shorter TCRB CDR3s in all four CD4+ subsets.

cDNA synthesis used the whole RNA isolate, giving expressed TCRB sequences. Generated by immunoSEQ multiplex PCR, the TCRdb table keeps only in-frame clones and is missing some. The sample records some 660,000 clones, over 11% being singletons. The rearrangement uses TRBV29-1 and TRBJ1-2, with a possible D match to TRBD1 (5 bases). This TCR was sampled from a man younger than 30 with type 1 diabetes. The sequenced sample consisted of naive CD4+ T cells from blood. The CDR3 spells CSVGAGLYGYTF. In DNA, the CDR3 is TGCAGCGTTGGGGCAGGGCTTTATGGCTACACCTTC. Full variable domain (rest looked up from reference TRBV29-1 and TRBJ1-2): SAVISQKPSRDICQRGTSLTIQCQVDSQVTMMFWYRQQPGQSLTLIATANQGSEATYESGFVIDKFPISRPNLTFSTLTVSNMSPEDSSIYLCSVGAGLYGYTFGSGTRLTVV.